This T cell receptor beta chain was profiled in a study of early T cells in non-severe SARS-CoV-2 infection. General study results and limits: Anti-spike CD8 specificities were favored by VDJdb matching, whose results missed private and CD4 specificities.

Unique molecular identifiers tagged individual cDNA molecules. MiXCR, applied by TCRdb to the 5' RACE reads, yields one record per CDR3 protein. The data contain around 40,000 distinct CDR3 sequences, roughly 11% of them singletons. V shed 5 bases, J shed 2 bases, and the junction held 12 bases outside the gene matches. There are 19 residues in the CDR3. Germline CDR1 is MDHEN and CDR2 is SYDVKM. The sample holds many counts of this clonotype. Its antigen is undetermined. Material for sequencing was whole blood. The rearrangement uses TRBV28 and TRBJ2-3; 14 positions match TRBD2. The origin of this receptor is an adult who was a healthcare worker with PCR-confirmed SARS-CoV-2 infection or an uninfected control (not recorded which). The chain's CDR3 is CASSPWGGTSGSVTDTQYF. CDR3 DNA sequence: TGTGCCAGCAGTCCATGGGGGGGGACTAGCGGGAGTGTCACAGATACGCAGTATTTT.